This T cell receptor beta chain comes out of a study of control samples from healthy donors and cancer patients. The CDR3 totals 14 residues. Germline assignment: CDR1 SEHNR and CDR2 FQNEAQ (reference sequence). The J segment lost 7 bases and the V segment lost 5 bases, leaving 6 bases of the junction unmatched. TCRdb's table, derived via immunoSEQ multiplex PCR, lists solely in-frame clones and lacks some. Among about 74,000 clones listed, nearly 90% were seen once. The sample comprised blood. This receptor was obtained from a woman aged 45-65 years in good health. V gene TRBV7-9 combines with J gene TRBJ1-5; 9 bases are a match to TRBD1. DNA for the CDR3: TGTGCCAGCAGCCACGGGACAGGGAGGCAGCCCCAGCATTTT. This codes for CASSHGTGRQPQHF.